This entry is about one T cell receptor beta chain. What it recognizes is unknown. The source of the sample is a study of cytomegalovirus exposure and HLA in healthy donors. Findings and limits, study-wide: Later on, an analysis showed TCR association rates differing by HLA locus, with DRB1 the most and HLA-C the fewest. The presence/absence work took it that sequencing depth was about the same across donors. It emerged from a later analysis that several of the most significant clusters appeared to be linked to common viral pathogens. Accurate prediction of most subjects' HLA-A and HLA-B alleles from TCR beta sequences was reported.

The V end was cut by 5 bases, the J end by 5 bases, with 15 bases between. This CDR3 comprises 14 residues. CDR1 and CDR2 from the germline V gene are SGHAT and FQNNGV. The PCR ran on 60 Vbeta and 13 Jbeta primers. Clones were read by immunoSEQ multiplex PCR, and TCRdb kept only the in-frame ones, dropping some. The sample lists 150,000 to 200,000 clones; about three quarters were seen once. The source is a woman aged 40 to 50 in good health and CMV-seropositive. The sequenced sample consisted of PBMCs. The chain links TRBV11-2 to TRBJ1-1; possibly TRBD1 for D (5 bases). CDR3 protein: CASSNRRDLTEAFF. The CDR3, as DNA: TGTGCCAGCAGCAACCGCCGGGACTTGACTGAAGCTTTCTTT. The whole variable domain, filled in from reference TRBV11-2 and TRBJ1-1, reads EAGVAQSPRYKIIEKRQSVAFWCNPISGHATLYWYQQILGQGPKLLIQFQNNGVVDDSQLPKDRFSAERLKGVDSTLKIQPAKLEDSAVYLCASSNRRDLTEAFFGQGTRLTVV.